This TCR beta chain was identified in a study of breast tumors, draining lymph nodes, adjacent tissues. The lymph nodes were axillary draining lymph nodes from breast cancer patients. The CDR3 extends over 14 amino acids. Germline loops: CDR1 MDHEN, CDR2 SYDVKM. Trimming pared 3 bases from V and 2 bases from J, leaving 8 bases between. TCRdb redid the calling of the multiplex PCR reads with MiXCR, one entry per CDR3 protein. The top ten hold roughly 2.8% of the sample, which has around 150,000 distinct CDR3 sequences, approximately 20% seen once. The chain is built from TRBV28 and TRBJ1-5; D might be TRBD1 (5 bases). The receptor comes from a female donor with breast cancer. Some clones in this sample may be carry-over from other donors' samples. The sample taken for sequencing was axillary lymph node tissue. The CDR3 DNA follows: TGTGCCAGCAGTTTGGGACTGGGCAATCAGCCCCAGCATTTT. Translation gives CASSLGLGNQPQHF.